The 19 T cell receptor beta chains below were found in one sample sequenced in a study of blood T cells in healthy people across ages. The authors ran a second PCR of roughly 6 to 12 cycles using a sample-barcoded 5' primer and a J-beta primer mix. One entry per CDR3 protein, called by TCRdb with MiXCR from the 5' RACE reads. The repertoire holds some 1.5 million distinct CDR3 sequences, with 42% as singletons. Material for sequencing was blood. All receptors derive from a woman aged 18-29 years in good health.

This clonotype was picked up a small number of times. The chain employs TRBV6-2 or TRBV6-3 and TRBJ1-5, with 8 bases identical to TRBD1. V was pared by 4 bases and J by 1 base, with 6 bases of the junction left unmatched. Germline-derived CDR1 and CDR2 are MNHEY and SVGEGT. CDR3 length: 16 amino acids. CDR3 sequence (DNA): TGTGCCAGCAGTTCGCCCAGACAGGGGAGCAATCAGCCCCAGCATTTT. It translates to CASSSPRQGSNQPQHF.

This chain uses TRBV27 with TRBJ1-1, with TRBD1 matching 7 bases. Trimming at V came to 5 bases and at J to 4 bases, leaving 7 bases not matched to a gene. The CDR3 is 14 amino acids. Per germline, CDR1 MNHEY and CDR2 SMNVEV (reference sequence). Here the CDR3 reads CASSVTGVPTEAFF. DNA for the CDR3: TGTGCCAGCAGTGTAACAGGGGTGCCCACTGAAGCTTTCTTT.

This chain connects TRBV12-3 or TRBV12-4 to TRBJ1-6; 9 bases map to TRBD1. The CDR3 is 15 amino acids. With V trimmed by 4 bases and J by 7 bases, 5 bases remained unmatched. As DNA, the CDR3 is TGTGCCAGCAGTTCCCGGGACAGGGTCAATTCACCCCTCCACTTT. This translates into CASSSRDRVNSPLHF.

The V gene is TRBV6-5, the J gene TRBJ2-1, with 10 nucleotides matching TRBD2. This CDR3 is 19 amino acids long. V was clipped by 4 bases and J by 0 bases; unmatched bases: 12. Germline loops: CDR1 MNHEY, CDR2 SVGAGI. CDR3 nucleotides: TGTGCCAGCAGTTTTCGTCCCGGGACTAGCGCGAGCTCCTACAATGAGCAGTTCTTC. Translated, it gives CASSFRPGTSASSYNEQFF.

The chain recombines TRBV5-6 with TRBJ1-5, with TRBD1 as a possible D gene (5 bases). Germline CDR1 is SGHDT and CDR2 is YYEEEE. CDR3 size: 15 residues. With 7 bases removed from V and 2 bases from J, the gap between germline ends came to 16 bases. DNA for the CDR3: TGTGCCAGCGGACGGGGGGATTTGGGCAATCAGCCCCAGCATTTT. This gives the protein CASGRGDLGNQPQHF.

V and J are TRBV11-2 and TRBJ2-1; D is possibly TRBD2 (6 bases). This CDR3 comprises 13 residues. Trimming took 6 bases from V and 6 from J, leaving 12 bases between them. CDR1 and CDR2 (germline): SGHAT, FQNNGV. The DNA of the CDR3 is TGTGCCAGCAGTTCCAGACTAGTCAATGAGCAGTTCTTC. Protein sequence: CASSSRLVNEQFF.

V usage is TRBV3-1 and J usage is TRBJ1-6; D gene ambiguous. Trimming pared 4 bases from V and 9 bases from J, leaving 7 bases between. This CDR3 is built from 12 residues. Per the germline V gene, CDR1 is LGHDT and CDR2 is YNNKEL (reference sequence). CDR3 sequence: CASSRRASPLHF. In DNA form, the CDR3 reads TGTGCCAGCAGCCGGCGAGCTTCACCCCTCCACTTT. The full variable domain, with the rest looked up from reference TRBV3-1 and TRBJ1-6, is DTAVSQTPKYLVTQMGNDKSIKCEQNLGHDTMYWYKQDSKKFLKIMFSYNNKELIINETVPNRFSPKSPDKAHLNLHINSLELGDSAVYFCASSRRASPLHFGNGTRLTVT.

V gene TRBV9 combines with J gene TRBJ2-1; 7 bases are shared with TRBD1. The V gene end was trimmed by 0 bases and the J gene end by 1 base; junction bases not matched to a gene: 4. The CDR3 runs 16 residues. The V gene's germline CDR1 is SGDLS and CDR2 YYNGEE. The CDR3 DNA is TGTGCCAGCAGCGTAGCTAGGGGGCCTTCCTACAATGAGCAGTTCTTC. Translation: CASSVARGPSYNEQFF.

This clonotype turned up a few times. The chain combines TRBV7-2 with TRBJ1-2; D unresolved. The CDR3 runs to 11 residues. V dropped 5 bases and J dropped 5 bases, with 6 bases sitting between them. Germline-derived CDR1 and CDR2 are SGHTA and FQGNSA. DNA of the CDR3: TGTGCCAGCAGCATGGGGTATGGCTACACCTTC. Residues: CASSMGYGYTF.

This clonotype has more than one count but fewer than ten. This rearrangement joins TRBV27 to TRBJ2-7, with 7 nucleotides matching TRBD1. The CDR3 length is 13 residues. Germline values: CDR1 MNHEY, CDR2 SMNVEV (reference sequence). The trim removed 1 base at V and 7 bases at J, leaving 4 bases unmatched. Here the CDR3 reads CASSLLARGEQYF. CDR3 sequence (DNA): TGTGCCAGCAGTTTATTGGCCAGGGGGGAGCAGTACTTC.

The V call is TRBV4-1, the J call TRBJ2-4; TRBD2 is a possible D gene (5 bases). Germline V gene sequence: CDR1 MGHRA, CDR2 YSYEKL. The CDR3 covers 16 residues. V lost 2 bases to trimming and J lost 0 bases, with 11 bases between them. This CDR3 is CASSQLAFLAKNIQYF. The CDR3 DNA is TGCGCCAGCAGCCAACTAGCATTCCTAGCCAAAAACATTCAGTACTTC.

The rearrangement joins TRBV7-2 to TRBJ2-3, with no clear D. The V gene's germline CDR1 is SGHTA and CDR2 FQGNSA. This CDR3 comprises 13 residues. Trimming pared 4 bases from V and 6 bases from J, leaving 11 bases between. The CDR3, as DNA: TGTGCCAGCAGCTCCAACGATGGGGATACGCAGTATTTT. Translated: CASSSNDGDTQYF.

This clonotype was observed a few times. This sequence joins TRBV5-4 and TRBJ1-2, with no clear D. The CDR3 runs to 16 residues. V gave up 4 bases and J gave up 0 bases, with 16 bases separating them. Germline-derived CDR1 and CDR2 are SGHNT and YYREEE (reference sequence). CDR3 in amino acids: CASSGMTASSNYGYTF. CDR3 bases: TGTGCCAGCAGCGGTATGACGGCATCTTCTAACTATGGCTACACCTTC. The complete variable domain, with remaining parts taken from reference TRBV5-4 and TRBJ1-2, reads ETGVTQSPTHLIKTRGQQVTLRCSSQSGHNTVSWYQQALGQGPQFIFQYYREEENGRGNFPPRFSGLQFPNYSSELNVNALELDDSALYLCASSGMTASSNYGYTFGSGTRLTVV.

This clonotype has only a few counts. Germline is not matched at one junction end, which may reflect a read error. The V and J genes are TRBV20-1 and TRBJ2-7; D possibly corresponds to TRBD2 (6 bases). The CDR3 covers 13 residues. Looked up from germline, CDR1 is DFQATT and CDR2 is SNEGSKA (reference sequence). The CDR3 DNA sequence: TGCAGTGCTACACACGGAGGGTCCTTCGAGCAGTACTTC. Amino acids: CSATHGGSFEQYF.

The V and J genes are TRBV5-1 and TRBJ2-4; 9 nucleotides line up with TRBD1. This CDR3 region has 14 residues. The V gene's germline CDR1 is SGHRS and CDR2 YFSETQ. With V trimmed by 4 bases and J by 5 bases, 4 bases remained unmatched. CDR3 DNA sequence: TGCGCCAGCAGCCCAACAGGGGGCGAAAACATTCAGTACTTC. It specifies CASSPTGGENIQYF. The full variable domain, rest sourced from reference TRBV5-1 and TRBJ2-4, is KAGVTQTPRYLIKTRGQQVTLSCSPISGHRSVSWYQQTPGQGLQFLFEYFSETQRNKGNFPGRFSGRQFSNSRSEMNVSTLELGDSALYLCASSPTGGENIQYFGAGTRLSVL.

The gene calls are TRBV27 and TRBJ2-4; 8 positions match TRBD2. CDR1 is MNHEY, CDR2 SMNVEV, per germline (reference sequence). This CDR3 comprises 17 residues. V shed 0 bases, J shed 6 bases, and the junction held 10 bases outside the gene matches. The CDR3 nucleotides read TGTGCCAGCAGTTTATCATCGGGACTAGTGGGTGGAAACATTCAGTACTTC. Protein sequence: CASSLSSGLVGGNIQYF.

This clonotype appeared a few times. The chain links TRBV4-1 to TRBJ2-1; 8 nucleotides match TRBD2. J was trimmed by 2 bases and V by 0 bases; bases with no gene match: 12. The germline CDR1 and CDR2 sequences are MGHRA and YSYEKL. This CDR3 region has 19 residues. The CDR3 is CASSQDRLAGAPPYNEQFF. In DNA, the CDR3 is TGCGCCAGCAGCCAAGATAGGCTAGCGGGTGCACCCCCCTACAATGAGCAGTTCTTC.

The rearrangement links TRBV2 to TRBJ1-4; no firm D call. CDR3 length: 13 residues. Germline CDR1 and CDR2: SNHLY and FYNNEI. V shed 8 bases and J shed 5 bases, with 12 bases lying between them. CDR3 nucleotides: TGTGCCAGCGGTGGTCAGGAGAATGAAAAACTGTTTTTT. As protein: CASGGQENEKLFF.

The rearrangement uses TRBV7-9 and TRBJ1-1, with D possibly TRBD1 on 5 matching bases. V was cut by 5 bases and J by 1 base, with 14 bases left in between. The V gene's germline CDR1 is SEHNR and CDR2 FQNEAQ (reference sequence). This CDR3 is built from 15 residues. Written as DNA, the CDR3 is TGTGCCAGCAGCCCGCTGGGGGGAACGAACACTGAAGCTTTCTTT. Its protein product is CASSPLGGTNTEAFF.